These 24 T cell receptor beta chains were all obtained from the same sample, sequenced in a study of blood T cell repertoires in COVID-19. Only in-frame clones appear in the TCRdb table, and some are missing; sequencing was by immunoSEQ multiplex PCR. The sample has 75,000 to 95,000 clones; 80% are singletons. Material: peripheral blood. The source of these receptors is a woman aged 40 to 55 with active or convalescent COVID-19.

V is TRBV6-4 and J is TRBJ1-2; weak D call: TRBD1 (6 bases). CDR1 MRHNA and CDR2 SNTAGT come from the germline V gene. The germline V and J ends were trimmed by 3 bases and 4 bases, with 9 bases remaining between them. This CDR3 has 13 residues. The CDR3 protein is CASSETGLYGYTF. CDR3 bases: TGTGCCAGCAGTGAGACAGGACTCTATGGCTACACCTTC.

This sequence joins TRBV6-5 and TRBJ2-7; unclear D gene. The CDR3 length is 14 residues. Trimming left V 2 bases short and J 3 bases short, with 11 bases between. Germline V gene sequence: CDR1 MNHEY, CDR2 SVGAGI. CDR3 protein: CASSYGVFSYEQYF. For the CDR3, the DNA is TGTGCCAGCAGTTACGGAGTTTTTAGCTACGAGCAGTACTTC.

The rearrangement links TRBV11-3 to TRBJ2-1; 10 nucleotides match TRBD2. Germline-derived CDR1 and CDR2 are SGHNT and YENEEA. The CDR3 extends over 16 amino acids. V gave up 4 bases and J gave up 7 bases; unmatched junction bases: 10. This CDR3 is CASSSPDSGRRNEQFF. CDR3 nucleotide sequence: TGTGCCAGCAGCTCCCCCGATAGCGGGAGGCGGAATGAGCAGTTCTTC.

V usage is TRBV5-4 and J usage is TRBJ1-2, with D maybe TRBD1 (6 bases). This CDR3 spans 15 amino acids. Germline lookup yields CDR1 SGHNT and CDR2 YYREEE (reference sequence). V was shortened by 0 bases and J by 4 bases, with 13 bases between the two germline ends. The CDR3: CASSLAPQGPYGYTF. CDR3 DNA sequence: TGTGCCAGCAGCTTGGCCCCGCAGGGGCCCTATGGCTACACCTTC.

The gene calls are TRBV3-1 (or the pseudogene TRBV3-2) and TRBJ2-7, with D perhaps matching TRBD2 (6 bases). Germline CDR1 and CDR2: LGHDT and YNNKEL (reference sequence). This CDR3 has 14 amino acids. Trimming took off 4 bases at V and 0 bases at J, with 10 bases between the two ends. CDR3: CASSRRGLSYEQYF. The CDR3 DNA reads as TGTGCCAGCAGCCGGCGGGGACTCTCCTACGAGCAGTACTTC.

The chain has TRBV20-1 and TRBJ2-7, with a tentative D call TRBD2 (5 bases). The CDR3 runs to 15 residues. With 3 bases removed from V and 5 bases from J, the gap between germline ends came to 20 bases. In germline, CDR1 is DFQATT, CDR2 SNEGSKA (reference sequence). The CDR3 DNA is TGCAGTGCTAGTACCGGACTGACCGGGCGGGACGAGCAGTACTTC. It codes for CSASTGLTGRDEQYF.

The chain recombines TRBV4-2 with TRBJ2-1, with 7 bases fitting TRBD2. The CDR3 contains 14 residues. Germline trimming cut 0 bases from V and 12 bases from J; bases unmatched to any gene: 8. From germline, CDR1 is LGHNA and CDR2 YNFKEQ. The chain's CDR3 is CASSQDLGGGGQFF. CDR3 sequence (DNA): TGTGCCAGCAGCCAAGATCTTGGGGGGGGAGGGCAGTTCTTC.

The rearrangement links TRBV9 to TRBJ2-3, with a possible D match to TRBD2 (5 bases). CDR3 length: 15 amino acids. Trimming took 4 bases from V and 2 from J, leaving 14 bases between them. From germline, CDR1 is SGDLS and CDR2 YYNGEE. The CDR3 reads CASSSRSAATDTQYF. Here the CDR3 DNA reads TGTGCCAGCAGCTCCCGTTCAGCGGCCACAGATACGCAGTATTTT.

The V call is TRBV7-2, the J call TRBJ1-6; D not resolved. V was clipped by 4 bases and J by 10 bases, with 14 bases between them. The germline V gene has CDR1 SGHTA and CDR2 FQGNSA. This CDR3 spans 14 amino acids. CDR3 bases: TGTGCCAGCAGCTCCCTCCCCGAGAGATCACCCCTCCACTTT. Its protein is CASSSLPERSPLHF.

V usage is TRBV18 and J usage is TRBJ1-1; D remains ambiguous. The germline V gene has CDR1 KGHSH and CDR2 LQKENI. This CDR3 region has 13 residues. V was clipped by 2 bases and J by 0 bases, with 4 bases between them. The CDR3 protein is CASSPDLNTEAFF. CDR3 bases: TGTGCCAGCTCACCAGACTTGAACACTGAAGCTTTCTTT.

This clone was seen just once. The chain links TRBV27 to TRBJ2-1; D is undetermined. Trimming cost V 6 bases and J 9 bases, with 15 bases left between them. Per germline, CDR1 MNHEY and CDR2 SMNVEV (reference sequence). The CDR3 is 13 amino acids. Written as DNA, the CDR3 is TGTGCCAGCAGCTCGAAGAGGTTTGGTGAGCAGTTCTTC. Amino acids: CASSSKRFGEQFF.

In this sample, this clone turned up a few times. V usage is TRBV11-2 and J usage is TRBJ2-2, with D tentatively TRBD1 (6 bases). The CDR3 has 15 residues. Deletions cut 1 base from V and 1 base from J, with 7 bases between. Germline assignment: CDR1 SGHAT and CDR2 FQNNGV. CDR3 sequence: CASSLGQVNTGELFF. The CDR3 nucleotides are TGTGCCAGCAGCTTAGGACAGGTGAACACCGGGGAGCTGTTTTTT.

This clone was picked up a small number of times. The rearrangement links TRBV19 to TRBJ2-1; D perhaps matches TRBD2 (6 bases). This CDR3 contains 15 residues. CDR1 is LNHDA, CDR2 SQIVND, per germline (reference sequence). V was shortened by 4 bases and J by 6 bases, with 16 bases between the two germline ends. CDR3 nucleotides: TGTGCCAGTAGTAGCGGGACGGCCGACTTCAATGAGCAGTTCTTC. Protein: CASSSGTADFNEQFF.

This clone was picked up one time. V is TRBV6-6 and J is TRBJ2-3, with 9 bases lining up with TRBD2. This CDR3 has 15 amino acids. Trimming at V came to 6 bases and at J to 1 base, leaving 5 bases not matched to a gene. The germline CDR1 and CDR2 sequences are MNHNY and SVGAGI (reference sequence). CDR3 in amino acids: CASRPSGAGTDTQYF. The DNA of the CDR3 is TGTGCCAGCAGACCTAGCGGGGCCGGCACAGATACGCAGTATTTT.

This rearrangement joins TRBV5-1 to TRBJ1-1, with D tentatively TRBD1 (6 bases). V was clipped by 2 bases and J by 5 bases, with 13 bases between them. The CDR3 is made up of 14 amino acids. Germline values: CDR1 SGHRS, CDR2 YFSETQ. In DNA form, the CDR3 reads TGCGCCAGCAGCTTTACAGGGAAAGGGACTGAAGCTTTCTTT. It codes for CASSFTGKGTEAFF.

This clone was picked up one time. This chain uses TRBV7-8 with TRBJ1-5, with 9 bases that match TRBD1. Trimming took 4 bases from V and 4 from J; bases not matched to a gene: 5. Germline CDR1 SGHVS, CDR2 FQNEAQ. The CDR3 has 15 amino acids. The CDR3 reads CASSWGQGRNQPQHF. DNA for the CDR3: TGTGCCAGCAGCTGGGGACAGGGACGAAATCAGCCCCAGCATTTT.

The chain couples TRBV15 to TRBJ2-1, with 12 bases aligning to TRBD2. In germline, CDR1 is LNHNV, CDR2 YYDKDF (reference sequence). The CDR3 consists of 15 residues. The ends lost 3 bases at V and 7 bases at J; junction bases unmatched: 4. The CDR3 DNA reads as TGTGCCACCAGCAGGGGGACTAGCGGGTCTAATGAGCAGTTCTTC. Translated, it gives CATSRGTSGSNEQFF.

J is TRBJ1-2 and V is TRBV6-4; D may be TRBD1 (5 bases). The length of the CDR3 is 14 residues. Germline V gene data show CDR1 as MRHNA and CDR2 as SNTAGT. The V end was cut by 6 bases, the J end by 4 bases, with 15 bases between. The chain's CDR3 is CASSAQGWGYGYTF. In DNA, the CDR3 is TGTGCCAGCAGCGCCCAGGGATGGGGCTATGGCTACACCTTC.

V is TRBV27 and J is TRBJ2-7; tentative D call: TRBD2 (5 bases). The CDR3 has 14 residues. Germline V gene data show CDR1 as MNHEY and CDR2 as SMNVEV (reference sequence). With 6 bases removed from V and 5 bases from J, the gap between germline ends came to 17 bases. The CDR3 is CASSPSSAWNEQYF. CDR3 nucleotides: TGTGCCAGCAGCCCTAGCTCTGCGTGGAACGAGCAGTACTTC.

This chain connects TRBV18 to TRBJ2-7; 12 bases are a match to TRBD1. Germline V lookup: CDR1 KGHSH, CDR2 LQKENI. Trimming removed 5 bases from V and 6 bases from J; junction bases left unmatched: 5. This CDR3 region has 14 residues. The CDR3 protein is CASSSGQGAVEQYF. For the CDR3, the DNA is TGTGCCAGCTCATCGGGACAGGGGGCGGTCGAGCAGTACTTC.

The chain links TRBV11-2 to TRBJ1-1, with unresolved D. The CDR3 is 14 residues long. V gave up 1 base and J gave up 6 bases, with 12 bases separating them. The germline gives CDR1 SGHAT, CDR2 FQNNGV. CDR3 residues: CASSLAPLSPEAFF. The CDR3 nucleotides read TGTGCCAGCAGCTTAGCCCCCTTATCCCCTGAAGCTTTCTTT.

This clone was picked up a small number of times. The chain recombines TRBV6-5 with TRBJ1-1, with D hard to call. V was trimmed by 8 bases and J by 5 bases, leaving 9 bases between them. The CDR3 length is 11 residues. CDR1 and CDR2 from the germline V gene are MNHEY and SVGAGI. CDR3 bases: TGTGCCAGCCAGGCGCGTACTGAAGCTTTCTTT. It yields the protein CASQARTEAFF.

This clone was seen more than once but under ten times. The identical CDR3 is also encoded by other nucleotide sequences in the sample. The chain uses TRBV28 and TRBJ1-1; D gene ambiguous. CDR3 length equals 12 residues. Germline V gives CDR1 MDHEN, CDR2 SYDVKM. V lost 2 bases to trimming and J lost 5 bases, with 6 bases between them. CDR3: CASSLRVTEAFF. In DNA, the CDR3 is TGTGCCAGCAGTTTACGGGTTACTGAAGCTTTCTTT.

This rearrangement joins TRBV18 to TRBJ1-2; the match to TRBD1 covers 8 bases. J was trimmed by 7 bases and V by 2 bases; bases with no gene match: 12. The length of the CDR3 is 16 residues. Germline lookup yields CDR1 KGHSH and CDR2 LQKENI. CDR3 sequence: CASSPETIGQGSGYTF. The DNA of the CDR3 is TGTGCCAGCTCACCAGAAACTATAGGACAGGGTTCTGGCTACACCTTC.